These T cell receptor beta chains were read from a single sample in a study of Graves' ophthalmopathy and Graves' hyperthyroidism. TCRdb analysed the multiplex PCR reads with MiXCR anew, one entry per CDR3 protein. The sample has around 1,200,000 distinct CDR3 sequences; less than 45% are singletons. Sequencing was carried out using peripheral blood or thyroid tissue (not recorded which). The receptor source for this set is an adult man with Graves' hyperthyroidism. The conserved cysteine and the conserved F or W are not part of the CDR3 here.

V gene	J gene	CDR3 protein
TRBV20-1	TRBJ2-7	SAKGRQGPYEQY
TRBV7-8	TRBJ1-2	ASSLYVGTGGSDGYT
TRBV7-8	TRBJ2-7	ASSEPQLAGSGEQY
TRBV5-1	TRBJ1-5	ASSLGYPKNQPQH
TRBV29-1	TRBJ1-1	SDARGDGYGHTEAF
TRBV4-3	TRBJ2-7	ASSPSGAATYEQY
TRBV15	TRBJ1-3	ATSRVPEGAGNTIY
TRBV4-1	TRBJ1-6	ASSHADRADGNSPLH
TRBV6-5	TRBJ1-4	AGGSFEKLF
TRBV2	TRBJ1-6	ASSAGQPNSPLH
TRBV2	TRBJ2-6	ASSGGPGANVLT
TRBV15	TRBJ2-7	ATSSQRNSYEQY
TRBV7-9	TRBJ2-5	ASRSGTGEAVETQY
TRBV7-8	TRBJ2-5	ASSPPGLAGQETQY
TRBV5-1	TRBJ2-7	ASSPRVAGNEQY
TRBV4-3	TRBJ2-7	ASSQDRGHDEQY
TRBV6-6	TRBJ1-2	ASSYPTGGHYGYT
TRBV7-2	TRBJ2-2	ASSSRDRAVGELF
TRBV7-9	TRBJ2-5	ASRQTEETQY
TRBV7-6	TRBJ2-5	ASSFAGVVETQY
TRBV5-1	TRBJ2-5	ASGTSGAQETQY
TRBV10-2	TRBJ1-1	ASSEPWNTEAF
TRBV29-1	TRBJ2-5	SVDDGSLGETQY
TRBV20-1	TRBJ2-7	SARDVGGRFAYEQY
TRBV29-1	TRBJ2-2	SADSSNTGELF
TRBV7-2	TRBJ2-5	ASSQDPGGISETQY
TRBV7-7	TRBJ2-5	ASSLNRKETQY
TRBV19	TRBJ1-5	ASSIGGGRNQPQH
TRBV10-3	TRBJ2-5	AISEGAGETQY
TRBV7-2	TRBJ1-2	ASSLLAGKVGYT
TRBV7-6	TRBJ2-7	ASSLFTSGYEQY
TRBV6-5	TRBJ1-2	ASIGTETYGYT